This TCR beta chain came from a study of shared clonotypes between healthy human individuals (dated by TCRdb to the early 2020s). About the study as a whole: The cohort comprised a couple of women and three men aged 18 to 49 years. For each donor, CD4 naive and CD4 memory were each run on three plates, CD8 naive on two plates, and CD8 memory on one plate. To estimate repertoire size and how much clonotype sharing occurs between individuals, the study deeply sequenced the blood TCR repertoires of about five healthy adults. Libraries were prepared and TCR repertoires were sequenced by different laboratories using diverse techniques, in order to increase sequencing depth and limit assay-specific biases. Each donor's leukapheresis produced roughly between about 0.9 and 9.5 billion PBMCs. Points the paper makes about the study in general: Based on pairwise subsampling, the degree of clonotype sharing among donors was expected to be affected by sequencing depth. Sampling was limited to blood, and TCR repertoires in tissue likely differ from TCR repertoires in blood. Sharing across four donors was observed for approximately 5% of naive CD4, under 4% of naive CD8, roughly 2.3% of memory CD4, and about 0.39% of memory CD8 clonotypes. Higher generation probabilities were observed for clonotypes shared by all four sorted-subset donors than for non-shared clonotypes. Incomplete sequencing was indicated by rarefaction of sorted-subset datasets, despite the large sequencing depth. Estimated clonotype richness was generally larger for naive than for memory subsets. The genetic and exposure-history diversity represented was limited by the small number of donors.

As concerns this clone: The antigen it recognizes is unknown. No clone much larger than this one lies a single base away; base qualities are absent.

Using the deep immunoSEQ assay, multiplex PCR amplified TCR CDR3 regions from genomic DNA. Extracted genomic DNA from each cell subset was distributed evenly across all wells of several immunoSEQ 96-well plates, and each plate was treated as a replicate. Each replicate PCR for sorted subsets received approximately 200 ng genomic DNA, equal to about 30,000 T cell genomes. The purified libraries were quantified using a Qubit 3.0 fluorometer, sized with a Bioanalyzer 2100, and then quantified again using the KAPA Library Quantification kit. Every immunoSEQ 96-well plate was sequenced on a dedicated single-read 150-cycle Illumina NextSeq 550 flow cell. The study's processing was this. Because only junctional sequences without quality scores were contained in the immunoSEQ output, filtering matching that applied to full-length reads could not be performed. Sequences were annotated with PyIR, a Python wrapper for IgBLAST v1.9, and V/J genes and CDR3 were assigned using IMGT germline references. Any read was removed if the V/J assignment was weak (E-value above 1e-6), the CDR3 was missing, or the read contained stop codons, out-of-frame junctions, or ambiguous translated residues. V3J clonotypes were defined as sequences sharing an identical inferred V gene, J gene, and CDR3 amino acid sequence. Percentage overlap between repertoires was calculated by dividing the number of shared unique clonotypes by the size of the smaller repertoire. Three approaches were used to assess repertoire richness: RTK rarefaction, the Chao1 estimator, and Recon v2.1 estimates of unobserved clonotypes. OLGA was used to compute generation probabilities for all TCRbeta clonotypes that the gDNA method yielded from a few donors. Held by TCRdb, this immuneACCESS table contains in-frame sequences only and omits some clones. Under half of the omission traces to an unresolved V gene where checked; the cause of the rest is unknown. V and J calls and clone size are given by that table; D and trimming were obtained from the DNA. For this sample there are some 2.1 million clones; roughly 93% appear just once. The ten largest clones capture around 1.8% of the sample.

CD8 naive samples were obtained by positive selection for CCR7 among CD45RO-negative cells, yielding a CD45RA+CCR7+ population from which TemRA cells were excluded. Healthy HIV-negative adults with no recently reported acute infections or vaccinations were included as donors. Only Caucasian adults living in Nashville, Tennessee, USA were represented among the donors. Blood was obtained by leukapheresis, after which PBMCs were separated by Ficoll-Histopaque density gradient centrifugation and cryopreserved in liquid nitrogen vapor phase. Analytical flow cytometry was used to check the purity and quantity of every magnetically sorted T cell population. Genomic DNA was isolated from each sorted fraction and quantified by UV absorbance on a Nanodrop 2000c. Trimming takes 6 bases off V and 3 bases off J; junction bases not matched to a gene: 5. The germline V gene gives CDR1 as SQVTM and CDR2 as ANQGSEA. Including cysteine and phenylalanine, the CDR3 has 12 amino acids. This entry keeps only the CDR3 DNA: 36 bases, framed from base 1.

The chain is assembled from TRBV29-1 and TRBJ2-7; TRBD1 aligns with 7 central bases. The sample was naive CD8+ T cells from PBMCs. The cell subset or site label corresponds to: CD45RA+CCR7+. The TCR was taken from a man in his late teens or twenties in good health. Some clones in this sample may be carry-over from other donors' samples. The DNA sequence is TGCAGCGTAGGACAGGTCGGCTACGAGCAGTACTTC. Its product reads: CSVGQVGYEQYF.